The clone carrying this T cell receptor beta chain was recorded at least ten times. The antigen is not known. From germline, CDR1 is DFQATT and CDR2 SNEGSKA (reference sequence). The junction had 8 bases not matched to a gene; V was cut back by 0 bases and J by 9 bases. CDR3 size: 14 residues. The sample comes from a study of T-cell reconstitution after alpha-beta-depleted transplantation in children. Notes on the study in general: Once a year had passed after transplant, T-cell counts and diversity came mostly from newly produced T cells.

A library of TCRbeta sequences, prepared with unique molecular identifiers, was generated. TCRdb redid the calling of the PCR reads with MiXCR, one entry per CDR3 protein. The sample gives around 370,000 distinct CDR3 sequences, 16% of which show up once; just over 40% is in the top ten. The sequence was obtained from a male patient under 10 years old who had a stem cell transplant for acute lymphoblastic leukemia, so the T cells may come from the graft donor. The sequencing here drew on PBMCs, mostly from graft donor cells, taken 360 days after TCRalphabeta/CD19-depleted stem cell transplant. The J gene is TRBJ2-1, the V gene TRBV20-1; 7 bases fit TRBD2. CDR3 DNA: TGCAGTGCTAGAGATTTTGCGGGAGATCTTGAGCAGTTCTTC. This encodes CSARDFAGDLEQFF.